This T cell receptor beta chain is from a study of technical replicates of blood from several donors. Sequencing was performed with immunoSEQ multiplex PCR; in TCRdb, only in-frame clones are kept and a portion is missing. Of 45,000 to 65,000 clones in the sample, 94% were seen once. This clone turned up a few times. Other DNA sequences in this sample translate to the same CDR3. V lost 4 bases, J lost 2 bases, and 2 bases stayed unmatched. The CDR3 consists of 15 residues. Germline V CDR1 and CDR2: SGHNT, YYREEE (reference sequence). The sample was T cells isolated from PBMCs. The chain uses TRBV5-4 and TRBJ2-7, with 14 bases lining up with TRBD2. This receptor was obtained from a human donor in good health. This CDR3 reads CASSPGLAGAYEQYF. For the CDR3, the DNA is TGTGCCAGCAGCCCGGGACTAGCGGGAGCCTACGAGCAGTACTTC.